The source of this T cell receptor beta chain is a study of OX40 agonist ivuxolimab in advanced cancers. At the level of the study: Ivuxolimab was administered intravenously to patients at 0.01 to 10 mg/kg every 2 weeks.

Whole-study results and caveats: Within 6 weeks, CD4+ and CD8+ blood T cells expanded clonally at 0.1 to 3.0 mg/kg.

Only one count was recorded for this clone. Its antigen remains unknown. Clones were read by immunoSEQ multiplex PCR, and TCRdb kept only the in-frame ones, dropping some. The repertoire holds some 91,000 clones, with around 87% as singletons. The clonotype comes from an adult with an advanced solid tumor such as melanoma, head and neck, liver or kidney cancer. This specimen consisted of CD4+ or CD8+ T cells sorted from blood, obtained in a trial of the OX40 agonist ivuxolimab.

The CDR3 is CASSLAGTSGSGEQFF. The CDR3 DNA reads as TGTGCCAGCAGCTTAGCCGGGACTAGCGGGAGCGGAGAGCAGTTCTTC. The chain joins TRBV11-3 to TRBJ2-1; 14 nucleotides line up with TRBD2. The V gene's germline CDR1 is SGHNT and CDR2 YENEEA. Unmatched junction bases numbered 6, after V lost 1 base and J lost 10 bases. CDR3 size: 16 residues.